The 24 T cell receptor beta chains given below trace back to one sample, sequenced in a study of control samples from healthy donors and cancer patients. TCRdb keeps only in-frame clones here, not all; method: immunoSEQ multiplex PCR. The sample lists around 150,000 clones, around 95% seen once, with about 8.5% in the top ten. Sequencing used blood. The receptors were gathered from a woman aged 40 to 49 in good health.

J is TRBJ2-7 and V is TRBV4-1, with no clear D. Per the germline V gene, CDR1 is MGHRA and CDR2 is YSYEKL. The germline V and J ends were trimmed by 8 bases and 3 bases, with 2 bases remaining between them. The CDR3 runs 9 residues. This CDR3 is CASDYEQYF. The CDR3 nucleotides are TGCGCCAGCGACTACGAGCAGTACTTC.

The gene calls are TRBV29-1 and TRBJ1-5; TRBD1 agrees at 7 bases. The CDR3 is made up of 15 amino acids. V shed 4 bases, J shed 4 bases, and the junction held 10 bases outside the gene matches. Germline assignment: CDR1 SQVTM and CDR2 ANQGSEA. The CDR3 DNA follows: TGCAGCGTTGTGTTCGGGGCAGGGGGTAATCAGCCCCAGCATTTT. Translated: CSVVFGAGGNQPQHF.

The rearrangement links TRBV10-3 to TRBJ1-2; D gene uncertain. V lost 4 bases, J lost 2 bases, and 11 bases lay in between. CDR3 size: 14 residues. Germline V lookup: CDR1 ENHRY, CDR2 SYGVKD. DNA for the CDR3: TGTGCCATCAGTGCAGGAGACACAAACTATGGCTACACCTTC. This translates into CAISAGDTNYGYTF.

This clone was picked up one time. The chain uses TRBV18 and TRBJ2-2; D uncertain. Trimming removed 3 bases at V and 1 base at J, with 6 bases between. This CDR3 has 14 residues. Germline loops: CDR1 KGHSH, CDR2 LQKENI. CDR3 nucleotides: TGTGCCAGCTCACCTCCCGGGAACACCGGGGAGCTGTTTTTT. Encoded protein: CASSPPGNTGELFF.

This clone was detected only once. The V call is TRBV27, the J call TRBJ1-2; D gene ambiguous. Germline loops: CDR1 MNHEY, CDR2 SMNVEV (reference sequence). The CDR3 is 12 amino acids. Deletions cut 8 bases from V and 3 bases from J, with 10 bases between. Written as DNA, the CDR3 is TGTGCCAGCGGTAGGGTAGACTATGGCTACACCTTC. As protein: CASGRVDYGYTF.

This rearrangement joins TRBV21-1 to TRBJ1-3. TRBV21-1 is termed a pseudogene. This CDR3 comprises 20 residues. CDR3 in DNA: TGTGCCAGCAGCAATGGACCCTTGGGCGCTGCCGGAGGTCCTGGAAACACCATATATTTT. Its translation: CASSNGPLGAAGGPGNTIYF.

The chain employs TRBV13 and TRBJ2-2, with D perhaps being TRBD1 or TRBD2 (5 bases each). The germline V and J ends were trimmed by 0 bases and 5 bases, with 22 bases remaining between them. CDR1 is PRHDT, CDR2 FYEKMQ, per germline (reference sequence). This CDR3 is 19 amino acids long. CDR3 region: CASSLGADFLGTQTGELFF. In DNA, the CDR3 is TGTGCCAGCAGCTTAGGGGCCGATTTTTTGGGGACCCAAACCGGGGAGCTGTTTTTT.

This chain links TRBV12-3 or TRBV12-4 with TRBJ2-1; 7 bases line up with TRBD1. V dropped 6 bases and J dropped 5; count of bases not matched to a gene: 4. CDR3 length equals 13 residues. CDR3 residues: CASRGTVNNEQFF. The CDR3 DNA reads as TGTGCCAGCAGGGGGACAGTTAACAATGAGCAGTTCTTC.

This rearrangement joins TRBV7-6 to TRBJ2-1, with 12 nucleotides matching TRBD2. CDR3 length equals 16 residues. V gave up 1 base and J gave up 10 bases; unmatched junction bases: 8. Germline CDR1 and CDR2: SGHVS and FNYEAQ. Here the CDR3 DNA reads TGTGCCAGCAGCTTAGTAGCGTCAGGACTAGCGGGGGAGCAGTTCTTC. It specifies CASSLVASGLAGEQFF.

The CDR3 reads CASSQDLFEADTQYF. The CDR3 DNA reads as TGCGCCAGCAGCCAAGATCTATTCGAGGCAGATACGCAGTATTTT. The chain combines TRBV4-3 with TRBJ2-3, with D uncertain. This CDR3 is built from 15 residues. Trimming removed 0 bases at V and 4 bases at J, with 11 bases between. CDR1 is LGHNA, CDR2 YSLEER, per germline.

For the CDR3, the DNA is TGTGCCAGCAGCGTAGCAGGGACAGGGGTAATATTCACTGAAGCTTTCTTT. It specifies CASSVAGTGVIFTEAFF. The rearrangement uses TRBV9 and TRBJ1-1, with 10 nucleotides matching TRBD1. The CDR3 totals 17 residues. Unmatched junction bases numbered 9, after V lost 0 bases and J lost 4 bases. Germline-derived CDR1 and CDR2 are SGDLS and YYNGEE.

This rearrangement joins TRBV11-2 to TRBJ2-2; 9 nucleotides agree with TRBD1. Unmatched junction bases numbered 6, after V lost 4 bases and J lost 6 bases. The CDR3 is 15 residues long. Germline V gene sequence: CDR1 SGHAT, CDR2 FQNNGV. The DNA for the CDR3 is TGTGCCAGCAGCTCCGGGACAGGGAGGGCCGGGGAGCTGTTTTTT. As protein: CASSSGTGRAGELFF.

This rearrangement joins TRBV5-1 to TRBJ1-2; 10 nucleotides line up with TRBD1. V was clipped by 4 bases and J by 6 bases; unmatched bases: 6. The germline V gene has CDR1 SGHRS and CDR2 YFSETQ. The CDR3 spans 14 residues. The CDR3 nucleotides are TGCGCCAGCAGCCCCGGGACAGGGGTTCATGGCTACACCTTC. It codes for CASSPGTGVHGYTF.

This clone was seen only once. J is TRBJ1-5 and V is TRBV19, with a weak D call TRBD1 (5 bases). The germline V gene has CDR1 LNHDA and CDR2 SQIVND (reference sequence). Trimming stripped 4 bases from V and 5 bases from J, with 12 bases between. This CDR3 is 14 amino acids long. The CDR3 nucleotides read TGTGCCAGTAGTAAAGACAGTGTTTATCAGCCCCAGCATTTT. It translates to CASSKDSVYQPQHF.

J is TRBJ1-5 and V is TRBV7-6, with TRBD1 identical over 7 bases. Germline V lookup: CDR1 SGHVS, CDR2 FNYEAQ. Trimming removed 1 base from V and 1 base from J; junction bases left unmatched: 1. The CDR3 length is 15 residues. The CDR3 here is CASSLEQGSNQPQHF. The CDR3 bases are TGTGCCAGCAGCTTAGAACAGGGGAGCAATCAGCCCCAGCATTTT.

The CDR3 DNA follows: TGTGCCACCAGCAGGGGACAGGGTCGCTATTTCAACTATGGCTACACCTTC. As protein: CATSRGQGRYFNYGYTF. This chain joins TRBV15 and TRBJ1-2; 9 nucleotides agree with TRBD1. There are 17 residues in the CDR3. Germline V gives CDR1 LNHNV, CDR2 YYDKDF (reference sequence). Unmatched junction bases numbered 10, after V lost 3 bases and J lost 2 bases.

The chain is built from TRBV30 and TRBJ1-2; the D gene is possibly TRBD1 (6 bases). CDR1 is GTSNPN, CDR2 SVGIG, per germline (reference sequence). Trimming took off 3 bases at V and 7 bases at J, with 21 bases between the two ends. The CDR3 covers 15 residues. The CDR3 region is CAWRLGAGGFGGYTF. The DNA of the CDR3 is TGTGCCTGGAGGTTGGGGGCGGGAGGTTTCGGTGGCTACACCTTC.

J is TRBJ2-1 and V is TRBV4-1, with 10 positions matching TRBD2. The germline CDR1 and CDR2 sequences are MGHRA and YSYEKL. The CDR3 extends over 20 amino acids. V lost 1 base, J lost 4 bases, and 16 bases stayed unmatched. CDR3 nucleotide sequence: TGCGCCAGCAGCCAAGCCTGGGCGAGGCTAGCGGGGGCCGCATACAATGAGCAGTTCTTC. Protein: CASSQAWARLAGAAYNEQFF.

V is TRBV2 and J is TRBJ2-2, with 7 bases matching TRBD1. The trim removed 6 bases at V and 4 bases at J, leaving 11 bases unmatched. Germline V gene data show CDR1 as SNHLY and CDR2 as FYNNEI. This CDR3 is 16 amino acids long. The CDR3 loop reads CASSLRTGAITGELFF. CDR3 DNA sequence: TGTGCCAGCAGCCTGAGAACAGGGGCGATCACCGGGGAGCTGTTTTTT. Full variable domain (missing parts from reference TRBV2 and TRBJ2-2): EPEVTQTPSHQVTQMGQEVILRCVPISNHLYFYWYRQILGQKVEFLVSFYNNEISEKSEIFDDQFSVERPDGSNFTLKIRSTKLEDSAMYFCASSLRTGAITGELFFGEGSRLTVL.

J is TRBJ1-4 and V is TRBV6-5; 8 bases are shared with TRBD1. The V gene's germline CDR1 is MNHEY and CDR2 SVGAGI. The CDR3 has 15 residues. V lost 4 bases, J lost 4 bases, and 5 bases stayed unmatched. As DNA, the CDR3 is TGTGCCAGCAGTTTCCTTGACAGGGGTAATGAAAAACTGTTTTTT. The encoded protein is CASSFLDRGNEKLFF.

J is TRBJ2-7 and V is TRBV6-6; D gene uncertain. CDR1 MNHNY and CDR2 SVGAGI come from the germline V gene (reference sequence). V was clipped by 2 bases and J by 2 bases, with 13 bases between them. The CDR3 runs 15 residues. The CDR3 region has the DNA TGTGCCAGCAGTTACAGTGTCGGCATAACCTACGAGCAGTACTTC. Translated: CASSYSVGITYEQYF.

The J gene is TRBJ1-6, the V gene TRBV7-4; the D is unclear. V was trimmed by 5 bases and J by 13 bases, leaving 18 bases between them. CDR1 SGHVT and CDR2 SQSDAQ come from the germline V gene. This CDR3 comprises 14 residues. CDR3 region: CASSRRVSLGPLHF. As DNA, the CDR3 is TGTGCCAGCAGCCGTCGGGTCTCCTTGGGGCCCCTCCACTTT.

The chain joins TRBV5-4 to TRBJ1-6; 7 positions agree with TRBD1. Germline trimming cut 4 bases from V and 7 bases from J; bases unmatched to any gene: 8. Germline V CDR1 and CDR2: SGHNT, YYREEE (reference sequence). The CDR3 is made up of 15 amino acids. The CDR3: CASSATGTANSPLHF. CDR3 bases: TGTGCCAGCAGCGCCACCGGGACAGCAAATTCACCCCTCCACTTT.

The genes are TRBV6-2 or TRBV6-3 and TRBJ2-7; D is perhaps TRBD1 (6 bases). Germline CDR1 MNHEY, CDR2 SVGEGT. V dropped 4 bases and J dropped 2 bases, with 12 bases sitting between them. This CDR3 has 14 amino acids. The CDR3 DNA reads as TGTGCCAGCAGTTGGGGGACATTTACCTACGAGCAGTACTTC. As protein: CASSWGTFTYEQYF.